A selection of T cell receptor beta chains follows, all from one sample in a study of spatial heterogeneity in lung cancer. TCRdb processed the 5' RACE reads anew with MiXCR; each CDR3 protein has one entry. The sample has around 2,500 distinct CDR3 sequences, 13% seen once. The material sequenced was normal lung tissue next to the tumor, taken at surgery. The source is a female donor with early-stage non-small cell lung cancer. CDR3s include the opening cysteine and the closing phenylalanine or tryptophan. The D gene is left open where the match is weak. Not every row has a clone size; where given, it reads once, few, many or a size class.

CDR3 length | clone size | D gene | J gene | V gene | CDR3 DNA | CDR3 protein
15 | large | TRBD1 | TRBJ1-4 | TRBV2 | TGTGCCAGCAGTGTTTTGGACAGGGGATCTGAAAAACTGTTTTTT | CASSVLDRGSEKLFF
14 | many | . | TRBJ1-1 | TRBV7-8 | TGTGCCAGCAGCCGTACAGGGAAGAACACTGAAGCTTTCTTT | CASSRTGKNTEAFF
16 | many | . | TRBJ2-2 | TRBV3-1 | TGTGCCAGCAGCCTCAGGTCTCCGGGGGACACCGGGGAGCTGTTTTTT | CASSLRSPGDTGELFF
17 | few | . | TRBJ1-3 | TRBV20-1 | TGCAGTGTACCCTCCAATGTCGGAGGAGGGAGGGGAAACACCATATATTTT | CSVPSNVGGGRGNTIYF
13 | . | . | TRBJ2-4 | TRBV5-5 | TGTGCCAGCAGCCAGACAGGTGTGGTCATTCAGTACTTC | CASSQTGVVIQYF
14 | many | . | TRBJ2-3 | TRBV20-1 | TGCAGTGCTAGAGATCCGTTGCAGGCTTATACGCAGTATTTT | CSARDPLQAYTQYF
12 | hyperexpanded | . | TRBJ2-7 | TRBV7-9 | TGTGCCAGCAGCTTAGCGTTCTACGAGCAGTACTTC | CASSLAFYEQYF
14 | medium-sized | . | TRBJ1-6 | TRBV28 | TGTGCCAGCAGTTTGGAGACAGTGGGTTCACCCCTCCACTTT | CASSLETVGSPLHF
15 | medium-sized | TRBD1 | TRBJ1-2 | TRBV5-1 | TGCGCCAGCAGCTCCACAGGGGATACCTTCTATGGCTACACCTTC | CASSSTGDTFYGYTF
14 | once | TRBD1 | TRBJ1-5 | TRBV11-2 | TGTGCCAGCAGCTTAACCACAGGGGGCCAGCCCCAGCATTTT | CASSLTTGGQPQHF
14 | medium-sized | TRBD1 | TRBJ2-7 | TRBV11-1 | TGTGCCAGCAGCCTTCCGAGGGGGCTGGGCGAGCAGTACTTC | CASSLPRGLGEQYF
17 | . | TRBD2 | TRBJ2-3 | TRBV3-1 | TGTGCCAGCAGCCTAGCCGGAGCGGGGGGGCGCACAGATACGCAGTATTTT | CASSLAGAGGRTDTQYF
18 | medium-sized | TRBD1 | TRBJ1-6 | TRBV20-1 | TGCAGTGCTAGCCGGATTGGGGACAGGGGATCCTATAATTCACCCCTCCACTTT | CSASRIGDRGSYNSPLHF
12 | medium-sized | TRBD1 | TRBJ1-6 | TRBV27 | TGTGCCAGCAGTTCACCCCTCGGGACAGTCTCATTC | CASSSPLGTVSF
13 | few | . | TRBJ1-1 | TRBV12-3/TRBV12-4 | TGTGCCAGCAGGGTCGGGGTGAACACTGAAGCTTTCTTT | CASRVGVNTEAFF
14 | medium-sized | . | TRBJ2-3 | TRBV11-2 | TGTGCCAGCAGCTTTAGCGGAAGCACAGATACGCAGTATTTT | CASSFSGSTDTQYF
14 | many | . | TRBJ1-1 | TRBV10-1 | TGCGCCAGCAGTTCGGATTCCCGGAGCACTGAAGCTTTCTTT | CASSSDSRSTEAFF
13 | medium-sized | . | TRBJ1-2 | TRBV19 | TGTGCCAGTAGTGGGACCTCTTACTATGGCTACACCTTC | CASSGTSYYGYTF
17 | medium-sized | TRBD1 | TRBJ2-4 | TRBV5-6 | TGTGCCAGCAGCCCCACCACACTTGACAGGGGCCAAAACATTCAGTACTTC | CASSPTTLDRGQNIQYF
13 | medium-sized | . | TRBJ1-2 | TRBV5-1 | TGCGCCAGCAGCCCGGATCCCGACTATGGCTACACCTTC | CASSPDPDYGYTF
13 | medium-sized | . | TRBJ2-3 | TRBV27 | TGTGCCAGCAGCCCGGGGCTGTCCTATACGCAGTATTTT | CASSPGLSYTQYF
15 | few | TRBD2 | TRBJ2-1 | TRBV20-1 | TGCAGTGCTAGAGACCATGGCGGGAGGATAGATGAGCAGTTCTTC | CSARDHGGRIDEQFF
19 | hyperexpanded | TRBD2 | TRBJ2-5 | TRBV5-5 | TGTGCCAGCAGCCTTGGACTAGCGGGAGCGTGGGGGGACCAAGAGACCCAGTACTTC | CASSLGLAGAWGDQETQYF
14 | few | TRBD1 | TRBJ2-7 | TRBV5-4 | TGTGCCAGCAGCCAAGCAGGGGGCAGGGACGAGCAGTACTTC | CASSQAGGRDEQYF
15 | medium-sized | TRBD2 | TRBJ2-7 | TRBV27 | TGTGCCAGCAGTTCTCCGACTAGCGGTACCTACGAGCAGTACTTC | CASSSPTSGTYEQYF
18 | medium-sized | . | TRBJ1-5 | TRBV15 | TGTGCCACCAGCAGAGATCGAGGAGGCACGGGGGGCAATCAGCCCCAGCATTTT | CATSRDRGGTGGNQPQHF
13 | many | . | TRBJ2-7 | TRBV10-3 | TGTGCCATCAGTGATGGTATCTCCTACGAGCAGTACTTC | CAISDGISYEQYF
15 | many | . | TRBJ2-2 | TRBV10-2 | TGCGCCAGCAGTGAGAACCAAGGGGACACCGGGGAGCTGTTTTTT | CASSENQGDTGELFF
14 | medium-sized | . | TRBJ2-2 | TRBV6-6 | TGTGCCAGCAGTTACGACTCTATGGGAGGGGAGCTGTTTTTT | CASSYDSMGGELFF
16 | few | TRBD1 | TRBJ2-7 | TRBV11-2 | TGTGCCAGCAGCTTAGAAGGGACAGATTCTTTCTACGAGCAGTACTTC | CASSLEGTDSFYEQYF
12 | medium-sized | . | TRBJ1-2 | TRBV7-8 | TGTGCCAGCAGCTTAGGACGGGATGGCTACACCTTC | CASSLGRDGYTF
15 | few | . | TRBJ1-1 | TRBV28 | TGTGCCAGCAGCCTGACAGGATCCATGAACACTGAAGCTTTCTTT | CASSLTGSMNTEAFF
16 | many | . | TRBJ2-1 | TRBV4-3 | TGCGCCAGCAGCTTGCGACCGGGGCCCCAAAGGGGTGAGCAGTTCTTC | CASSLRPGPQRGEQFF
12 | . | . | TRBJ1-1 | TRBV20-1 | TGCAGTGCTAGTAAGGTCATATCTGAAGCTTTCTTT | CSASKVISEAFF
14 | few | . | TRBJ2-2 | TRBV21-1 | TGTGCCAGCAGCCCACCCAGGAACACCGGGGAGCTGTTTTTT | CASSPPRNTGELFF
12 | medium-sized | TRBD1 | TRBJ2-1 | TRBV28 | TGTGCCAGCAGTTTATTCAGGGGGTCTCCGTTCTTC | CASSLFRGSPFF
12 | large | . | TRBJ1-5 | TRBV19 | TGTGCCAGTAGGCAGAGCAATCAGCCCCAGCATTTT | CASRQSNQPQHF
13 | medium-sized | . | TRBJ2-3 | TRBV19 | TGTGCCAGTAGTACAGACAGGACGAATACGCAGTATTTT | CASSTDRTNTQYF
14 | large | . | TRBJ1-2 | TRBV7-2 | TGTGCCAGCAGCTTAGTTGACAGCACGTATGGCTACACCTTC | CASSLVDSTYGYTF
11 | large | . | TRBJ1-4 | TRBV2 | TGTGCCAGCAGGACCTACGAAAAACTGTTTTTT | CASRTYEKLFF
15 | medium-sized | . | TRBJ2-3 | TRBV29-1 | TGCAGCGTTGTGGATCATGAGCGTGCCCCAGATACGCAGTATTTT | CSVVDHERAPDTQYF
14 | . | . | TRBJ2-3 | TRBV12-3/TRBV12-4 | TGTGCCAGCAGCCCCCCGGTATCATCAGATACGCAGTATTTT | CASSPPVSSDTQYF
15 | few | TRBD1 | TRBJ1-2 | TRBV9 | TGTGCCAGCAGTCCGACAGGGTCCCCTGACTATGGCTACACCTTC | CASSPTGSPDYGYTF
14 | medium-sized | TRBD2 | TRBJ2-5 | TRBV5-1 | TGCGCCAGCAGTGTCCTAGCGGGGCAAGAGACCCAGTACTTC | CASSVLAGQETQYF
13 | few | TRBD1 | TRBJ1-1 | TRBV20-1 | TGCAGTGCGGTGACAGGGGGCCGTACTGAAGCTTTCTTT | CSAVTGGRTEAFF
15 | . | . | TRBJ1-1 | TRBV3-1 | TGTGCCAGCAGCCCCTTGGCGGGGGTTAGCACTGAAGCTTTCTTT | CASSPLAGVSTEAFF
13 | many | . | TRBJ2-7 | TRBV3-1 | TGTGCCAGCAGCCATCTGACAGCCTACGAGCAGTACTTC | CASSHLTAYEQYF
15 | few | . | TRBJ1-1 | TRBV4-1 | TGCGCCAGCAGCCAAGATTTTCTCGGGGGGCAGCGAGCTTTCTTT | CASSQDFLGGQRAFF
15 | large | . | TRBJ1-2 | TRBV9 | TGTGCCAGCAGCTCAGACCCGGACATGTCTAATGGCTACACCTTC | CASSSDPDMSNGYTF
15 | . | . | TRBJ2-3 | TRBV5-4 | TGTGCCAGCAGCTTGGTCGGGCTCAAGACAGATACGCAGTATTTT | CASSLVGLKTDTQYF
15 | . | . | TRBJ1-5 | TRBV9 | TGTGCCAGCAGCGCCACGGCAGGGAGGAGCCAGCCCCAGCATTTT | CASSATAGRSQPQHF
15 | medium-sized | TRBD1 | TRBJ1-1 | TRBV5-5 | TGTGCCAGCAGCTCGACAGGGGTAGGGGCCACTGAAGCTTTCTTT | CASSSTGVGATEAFF
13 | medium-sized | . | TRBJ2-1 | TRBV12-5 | TGTGCTAGTGGTTTGGGTGGGCGTAATGAGCAGTTCTTC | CASGLGGRNEQFF
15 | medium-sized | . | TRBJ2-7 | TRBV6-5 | TGTGCCAGCAGTTATCTCCCTGGCAGGGCAGTCGAGCAGTACTTC | CASSYLPGRAVEQYF
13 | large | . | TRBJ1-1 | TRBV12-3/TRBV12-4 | TGTGCCAGCAGCTCTACAATGAACACTGAAGCTTTCTTT | CASSSTMNTEAFF
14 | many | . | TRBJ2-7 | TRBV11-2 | TGTGCCAGCAGCAGGGATCCCGGAACCTACGAGCAGTACTTC | CASSRDPGTYEQYF
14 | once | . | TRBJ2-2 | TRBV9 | TGTGCCAGCAGCGTCCACTTGAACACCGGGGAGCTGTTTTTT | CASSVHLNTGELFF
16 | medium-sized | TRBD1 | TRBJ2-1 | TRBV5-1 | TGCGCCAGCAGCTTGGAAGGACAGGGGACCTACAATGAGCAGTTCTTC | CASSLEGQGTYNEQFF
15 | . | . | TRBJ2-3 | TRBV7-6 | TGTGCCAGCAGCAGAGACAGGCGCATCACAGATACGCAGTATTTT | CASSRDRRITDTQYF